This TCR beta chain was identified in a study of blood T cell repertoires in COVID-19. Study in general: Some COVID-19 samples were acute and others convalescent; all came from the United States, Italy and Spain. Sample material is recorded as cDNA or gDNA derived from T cells, B-cell-depleted T cells, or PBMCs.

Recruits, aged about 18 to 89 years, lived in 20 to 30 US areas. Authors' data handling: Reference gene primer amplification gave nucleated cell count estimates. Generated by immunoSEQ multiplex PCR, the TCRdb table keeps only in-frame clones and is missing some. Clone size and V and J calls were adopted from that table, with D and trimming inferred from the DNA. The table includes fewer than 250,000 clones, about four fifths detected once. V was clipped by 3 bases and J by 7 bases; unmatched bases: 2. CDR3 length equals 12 residues. Germline V gives CDR1 SGHTA, CDR2 FQGNSA. This TCR was sampled from a woman aged 40-49 years who had been exposed to COVID-19. The V gene is TRBV7-2, the J gene TRBJ1-2; 7 bases map to TRBD1. The sequenced sample consisted of PBMCs or T cells enriched from blood (not recorded which). The CDR3 DNA reads TGTGCCAGCAGCTTGGACAGGTCTGGCTACACCTTC. Translated, it gives CASSLDRSGYTF.